The TCR beta chain under discussion was sequenced for a study of cytomegalovirus exposure and HLA in healthy donors (dated by TCRdb to about 2017). Background on the whole study: In an earlier analysis of some 610 of the donors, 250 to 350 Gb of sequence data and 120 million or so unique TCR beta sequences from about 179 million T cells were reported. Across around 400 genotyped donors of the cohort, an average of approximately 200,000 unique TCR beta nucleotide sequences per donor were sequenced, and roughly 20% of those sequences were non-productive. Of the roughly 400 genotyped donors, more than 75% were placed in the genetic ancestry cluster associated with self-reported Caucasian donors. Genome-wide SNP genotypes for about three fifths of the roughly 670 donors were used in a later genetic analysis, which treated that subset as a discovery cohort. All discovery cohort repertoires had been generated using a single sequencing platform. To decide whether each TCR beta V gene segment behaved as functional or pseudogenic, an earlier analysis of 587 of the donors relied on high-throughput TCR beta sequencing. To predict cytomegalovirus infection status, the study brought together high-throughput TCR immunosequencing, statistical association of individual TCRs with disease status, and machine learning. Roughly 5 DR-DQ haplotypes were handled as single units for association and clustering, since linkage in the cohort was strong. Typing coverage varied by locus: roughly 629-640 donors for A, B, C, DRB1 and DQB1; more than 500 for DQA1; about 590 for DPA1; about 450 for DPB1. An early release covering 550 to 700 HLA-typed donors comprised about 300 gigabases of sequencing data and approximately 85 million unique TCR sequences. In the later analysis, no new phenotypic data were used to find candidate immune exposures; instead, reliance was placed on TCR beta sequences and their occurrence across donors. To study patterns of TCR occurrence, a later analysis re-analyzed previously published TCR beta repertoires from around 660 donors and added high-resolution HLA genotyping. Both class I and class II loci were covered by HLA typing, at four-digit resolution. The T cell repertoires of 670 or so subjects were profiled by immunosequencing and related to cytomegalovirus serostatus. Donor age, sex, ethnicity and CMV serostatus were compiled together with the repertoire data. Besides the first cohort of under 700 subjects, a separate validation cohort made up of over 95 different subjects was used. The study was designed to test whether signatures of past pathogen exposure could be identified by cataloging public T cell receptors.

Points on this clone: Its antigen specificity is not known. No qualities accompany the bases; no much larger clone lies one base away.

The protocol used for the library was the immunoSEQ multiplex PCR assay. For the multiplex PCR, a mixture combining 60 forward primers for TCR Vbeta segments and 13 reverse primers for TCR Jbeta segments was used. The CDR3 region of rearranged TCR beta genes was amplified from genomic DNA with a multiplex PCR assay. Amplified TCR beta libraries were sequenced as 87-base-pair reads on the Illumina HiSeq System. In the original analysis: Across the 500 to 700 repertoires, a later analysis counted tens of millions of unique TCR beta chains, about 10 million of which were shared by at least two donors. A nearest-neighbor algorithm error-corrected the raw reads and collapsed the reads into unique sequences, merging closely related sequences to remove PCR and sequencing errors. CDR3 sequences were aligned to IMGT reference sequences to assign V, D and J gene segments. For a sequence to be retained, a match of at least six nucleotides to both a V gene segment and a J gene segment was required. Rearrangements were called productive when the CDR3 lacked stop codons and stayed in frame with V and J; all others were non-productive. CDR3 was defined by IMGT convention, running from the second conserved V-encoded cysteine to the conserved J-encoded phenylalanine. Sequences without an unambiguous match to a single V gene segment were excluded from the earlier analysis of 500 to 700 of the donors. In an earlier analysis of approximately 550 of the donors, V segments were called functional above 56.7% productive rearrangements and were called segregating when the between-donor standard deviation exceeded 5%. A statistical classification framework was developed to diagnose cytomegalovirus status using the catalog of TCR beta chain sequences. A later analysis assigned V and J genes by comparing TCR nucleotide sequences with IMGT/GENE-DB human TR gene sequences. A later analysis assigned CDR3 sequences and most-parsimonious VDJ recombination scenarios with the TCRdist pipeline. In a later analysis, each TCR beta chain was defined by its CDR3 amino acid sequence together with its V-gene family, and reads without a unique V-gene family were excluded. To address suspected cross-contamination and a sequencing artifact, a later analysis removed approximately 590 highly shared, low-generation-probability nucleotide sequences. For each public chain, a later analysis derived a clonal expansion index from normalized ranks of inferred template counts within each repertoire. In a later analysis, generation probabilities were computed with a VDJ recombination model fitted to out-of-frame rearrangements, and the resulting probabilities were checked against IGoR. In a later analysis, TCR-TCR, TCR-HLA and TCR-CMV co-occurrence was scored with hypergeometric tests, and a repertoire-size bias correction was applied to TCR pairs. In a later analysis, false discovery rates were estimated by permuting HLA or CMV assignments 20 times. A later analysis grouped co-occurring TCRs with DBSCAN, adding TCRdist sequence similarity when clustering within HLA-allele-positive subsets. Repertoires with fewer than 30,000 or more than 120,000 public chains, plus five repertoires with anomalous nucleotide sharing, were excluded from co-occurrence clustering. TCRdb carries this immuneACCESS record with in-frame sequences only. Its versions omit some clonotypes, under half of them owing to an unresolved V gene in the studies checked, with the rest unexplained. The V and J calls and the clone size are those of that table, but D and trimming were determined from the DNA. The sample includes about 110,000 clones, with 71% observed a single time. The biggest ten clones account for about 2.8% of the sample.

Trimming at the junction amounts to 2 bases on V and 3 bases on J, and the germline ends lie 14 bases apart. CDR3 length: 15 amino acids, cysteine to phenylalanine. Left in the record is the CDR3 DNA by itself, 45 bases read in frame from the first base. CDR1 and CDR2 were assigned from the germline V gene as SGHTA and FQGNSA. General findings and caveats noted by the study authors: V-gene and J-gene trimming of TCR beta chains was associated with a missense DCLRE1C variant in a later genetic analysis, and the association was replicated in an independent cohort. In a later analysis, the rate of TCR association differed among HLA loci, with DRB1 alleles having the most associated TCRs and HLA-C alleles having the fewest. Because HLA typing was unavailable for some donors at each locus, only the typed subset was used in association tests. Correlated functional status among segregating V segments might reflect linkage disequilibrium, but an unknown experimental factor could not be ruled out. The classifier was reported to diagnose cytomegalovirus status with high specificity and sensitivity in both the original cohort and the validation cohort. A further reported finding was that TCR beta sequences accurately predicted the HLA-A and HLA-B alleles for most subjects in the first cohort. Only TCR beta chains were sequenced in this cohort, and the absence of alpha or paired-chain data limited detectable features. Assigning TCR associations to individual alleles was difficult when HLA alleles, especially DR and DQ, strongly co-occurred. Broadly in line with IMGT annotations, most TCR beta V segments showed up in productive rearrangements about 87% or about 30% of the time in an earlier analysis of around 600 of the donors. A later analysis reported that several top co-occurrence clusters appeared linked to parvovirus B19, influenza, CMV and Epstein-Barr virus. The authors suggested that the approach could potentially be generalized to other disease states and immunological phenotypes. A cluster of highly shared sequence variants was judged likely to represent a technical artifact of the sequencing pipeline. Specific HLA alleles were associated with 16,951 TCR beta sequences at a false discovery rate of 0.05 in a later analysis. A total of fewer than 200 TCR beta chains were listed by the study as associated with cytomegalovirus. Compared with the approximately 670-donor mean, donors in an Asian-associated ancestry cluster had fewer N-insertions in productive TCRs, according to a later genetic analysis. Most TCR sequences were observed very rarely across donors, whereas some public TCRs were present in many individuals. Most CMV-associated TCR beta chains appeared to be HLA-restricted in a later analysis, and the HLA associations seemed to be driven largely by CMV exposure. Sequencing depth was assumed to be roughly uniform across donors in the presence/absence analyses, though that assumption may not hold. In a later analysis, HLA-associated TCR beta chains were found to be more clonally expanded and to have lower generation probabilities than equally common non-associated chains. The only immune exposure information available for the cohort was CMV serostatus. In vitro tests confirmed that a few of the cytomegalovirus-associated TCR beta chains recognize cytomegalovirus antigens. Because the 87-base-pair reads could not distinguish some IMGT-functional V segments, including TRBV6-2 and TRBV6-3, those segments were excluded. Because counts were too low, roughly 18 rarely observed V segments, including chromosome 9 orphons, were left out of the earlier analysis of a few hundred of the donors.

The cohort was made up of roughly 670 healthy bone marrow donors. At the time of sampling, every cohort member was nominally healthy, though immune exposures that went unrecorded were likely present. The donor tested CMV seronegative and was one of the 352 seronegative cohort members. A peripheral blood sample was provided by each donor, and peripheral blood mononuclear cells were used for TCR beta sequencing. Genomic DNA was extracted from the blood cell samples with the Qiagen DNeasy Blood Extraction Kit. What was sequenced was PBMCs. The V and J genes are TRBV7-2 and TRBJ2-7; D gene: possibly TRBD2, on 6 matching bases. The sequence was obtained from a female donor in good health and CMV-seronegative. The sequence in DNA is TGTGCCAGCAGCTTAAGCTTTGGAGCGGGCTACGAGCAGTACTTC. It encodes CASSLSFGAGYEQYF.